These 5 T cell receptor beta chains were all obtained from the same sample, sequenced in a study of blood T cells in healthy people across ages. The authors ran a second PCR of about 7 to 12 cycles using a sample-barcoded 5' primer and a J-beta primer mix. TCRdb re-called the 5' RACE reads with MiXCR, one entry per CDR3 protein. The table shows roughly 900,000 distinct CDR3 sequences, with 45% to 50% occurring only once. The material sequenced was blood. The receptors here all came from a man aged 25-45 years in good health.

With respect to this clonotype: Relative to the germline gene, one junction end is altered; a read error may explain this. The V and J genes are TRBV6-5 and TRBJ2-5, with no clear D. This CDR3 is built from 13 residues. Germline CDR1 MNHEY, CDR2 SVGAGI. CDR3: CASSYKGQETQNF. In DNA, the CDR3 is TGTGCCAGCAGTTACAAGGGTCAAGAGACCCAGAACTTC.

This clonotype occurred many times. This sequence joins TRBV6-5 and TRBJ1-5; a possible D gene is TRBD1 (6 bases). In germline, CDR1 is MNHEY, CDR2 SVGAGI. The V end lost 7 bases, the J end lost 1 base, and 14 bases lay between the germline ends. This CDR3 is built from 15 residues. The CDR3 nucleotides are TGTGCCAGCAAAGGGGGGGCCACCAGCAATCAGCCCCAGCATTTT. Residues: CASKGGATSNQPQHF.

This clonotype has at least ten counts. The CDR3 reads CSVEGGGRLFF. CDR3 in DNA: TGCAGCGTCGAGGGAGGCGGGAGGCTGTTTTTT. V gene TRBV29-1 combines with J gene TRBJ2-2; 7 bases align to TRBD2. Germline loops: CDR1 SQVTM, CDR2 ANQGSEA. With V trimmed by 6 bases and J by 13 bases, 8 bases remained unmatched. The CDR3 length is 11 residues.

The V call is TRBV7-9, the J call TRBJ2-7; 9 nucleotides match TRBD1. J gave up 4 bases and V 2 bases, and 9 bases lay outside the gene matches. This CDR3 comprises 16 residues. Germline V gives CDR1 SEHNR, CDR2 FQNEAQ (reference sequence). CDR3 in amino acids: CASSLNPGQGLYEQYF. The CDR3 coding sequence is TGTGCCAGCAGCTTAAATCCGGGACAGGGTTTGTACGAGCAGTACTTC.

This clonotype was counted a few times. V and J are TRBV28 and TRBJ1-4; the D gene is possibly TRBD1 (5 bases). The V gene's germline CDR1 is MDHEN and CDR2 SYDVKM. The ends were cut back, 2 bases at V and 7 bases at J, with 20 bases in the middle. The CDR3 loop spans 17 amino acids. The CDR3 region has the DNA TGTGCCAGCAGTTTAGAGAGCAGGGCCAGCGAGAGTGAAAAACTGTTTTTT. This translates into CASSLESRASESEKLFF.